The sequence of this T cell receptor beta chain was determined in a study of T cells in Graves' hyperthyroidism and ophthalmopathy. General study results and limits: Peripheral blood also featured most of the thyroid clonotypes expanded above 0.001.

Template material for amplifying TCR beta CDR3 regions consisted of RNA transcripts. HTBI primers were employed in a first-round RT-PCR of the TCR CDR3. Using its own MiXCR run on the multiplex PCR reads, TCRdb lists one record per CDR3 protein. The repertoire holds approximately 370,000 distinct CDR3 sequences, with about 15% as singletons. As concerns this clonotype: Its target is not known.

The germline V gene encodes CDR1 SEHNR and CDR2 FQNEAQ (reference sequence). V shed 4 bases, J shed 7 bases, and the junction held 8 bases outside the gene matches. The CDR3 loop spans 15 amino acids. The clonotype originates from a woman aged 25-40 years with Graves' hyperthyroidism. Sequenced: blood. V gene TRBV7-9 combines with J gene TRBJ1-4; the match to TRBD1 covers 8 bases. CDR3 nucleotide sequence: TGTGCCAGCAGCTGGAGACAGGGGACGGGTGAAAAACTGTTTTTT. It codes for CASSWRQGTGEKLFF.